A selection of T cell receptor beta chains follows, all from one sample in a study of cytomegalovirus exposure and HLA in healthy donors. Libraries were prepared by immunoSEQ multiplex PCR; TCRdb keeps only in-frame clonotypes and omits some of them. The ten most abundant clones cover approximately 1.1% of a sample with approximately 80,000 clones. Sequencing was done on a sample of PBMCs. The receptors were sampled from a woman aged 25 to 39 in good health and CMV-seronegative. Each CDR3 is given with its conserved first and last residue. D genes are given only for firm matches.

d_gene: -; j_gene: TRBJ1-6; v_gene: TRBV4-2; CDR3aa: CASSQDRRLARNSPLHF
d_gene: TRBD2; j_gene: TRBJ2-7; v_gene: TRBV19; CDR3aa: CASSAGLAGDYEQYF
d_gene: TRBD1; j_gene: TRBJ1-1; v_gene: TRBV19; CDR3aa: CAGGDRGPNTEAFF
d_gene: -; j_gene: TRBJ1-5; v_gene: TRBV11-3; CDR3aa: CASSLPGAFKSNQPQHF
d_gene: -; j_gene: TRBJ1-1; v_gene: TRBV19; CDR3aa: CASSMGHQNTEAFF
d_gene: TRBD2; j_gene: TRBJ2-1; v_gene: TRBV4-1; CDR3aa: CASSLREGKDEQFF
d_gene: -; j_gene: TRBJ1-2; v_gene: TRBV5-1; CDR3aa: CASSLEMSVYTF
d_gene: -; j_gene: TRBJ2-2; v_gene: TRBV7-9; CDR3aa: CASIQRNTWSTGELFF
d_gene: -; j_gene: TRBJ1-3; v_gene: TRBV19; CDR3aa: CASSRRQDSGNTIYF
d_gene: -; j_gene: TRBJ2-3; v_gene: TRBV6-5; CDR3aa: CASSPGGASTDTQYF
d_gene: -; j_gene: TRBJ2-3; v_gene: TRBV29-1; CDR3aa: CSVAPGLGTDTQYF
d_gene: TRBD1; j_gene: TRBJ2-2; v_gene: TRBV6-1; CDR3aa: CASSEVETGLAGELFF
d_gene: -; j_gene: TRBJ2-1; v_gene: TRBV19; CDR3aa: CASTGPGGLGYRQFF
d_gene: -; j_gene: TRBJ2-5; v_gene: TRBV18; CDR3aa: CASSTLGTMGETQYF
d_gene: -; j_gene: TRBJ2-5; v_gene: TRBV20-1; CDR3aa: CSGGLQETQYF
d_gene: -; j_gene: TRBJ2-7; v_gene: TRBV4-1; CDR3aa: CASSQGQVAYEQYF
d_gene: TRBD1; j_gene: TRBJ2-2; v_gene: TRBV6-1; CDR3aa: CARTGTGGPRRELFF
d_gene: TRBD1; j_gene: TRBJ1-1; v_gene: TRBV5-8; CDR3aa: CASRTTGFPTEAFF
d_gene: TRBD2; j_gene: TRBJ2-3; v_gene: TRBV5-1; CDR3aa: CASSIGPGGGSTDTQYF
d_gene: -; j_gene: TRBJ2-2; v_gene: TRBV27; CDR3aa: CASRRLRGGTGELFF
d_gene: -; j_gene: TRBJ1-1; v_gene: TRBV5-6; CDR3aa: CASSPLTNTEAFF
d_gene: TRBD2; j_gene: TRBJ2-7; v_gene: TRBV27; CDR3aa: CASSLASGSYYEQYF
d_gene: TRBD2; j_gene: TRBJ2-1; v_gene: TRBV30; CDR3aa: CAWSRRGGDSYNEQFF
d_gene: -; j_gene: TRBJ2-7; v_gene: TRBV30; CDR3aa: CAWSEASAYEQYF
d_gene: TRBD1; j_gene: TRBJ2-1; v_gene: TRBV18; CDR3aa: CASSPGPQGGNEQFF
d_gene: -; j_gene: TRBJ2-3; v_gene: TRBV18; CDR3aa: CASSSTGPDTQYF
d_gene: TRBD1; j_gene: TRBJ1-5; v_gene: TRBV19; CDR3aa: CASRVDRASNQPQHF